This T cell receptor (beta chain) appears in the sequencing data of a study of metastatic and nonmetastatic thyroid tumors. Study at large: The comparison covered peripheral blood and tumor or nodule tissue in malignant and benign thyroid patients.

V lost 6 bases, J lost 6 bases, and 5 bases stayed unmatched. The CDR3 consists of 14 residues. CDR1 and CDR2 (germline): MDHEN, SYDVKM. All patients were untreated before thyroid surgery. Overall study results and limits: Benign nodules reportedly had significantly lower TCR beta diversity than malignant thyroid tumors in blood and tumor.

In the source study's methods: For papillary thyroid cancer, a distant-metastasis classifier was constructed from CDR3 differences observed across clinicopathological groups. TCRdb re-analyzed the PCR reads using MiXCR. The V and J calls were determined by TCRdb, not by the authors. The sample lists just over 20,000 clones, more than 15% seen once, with roughly a fifth in the top ten. This clone was counted ten times or more. The antigen is undetermined. The sample holds other DNA sequences that translate to the same CDR3. The rearrangement uses TRBV28 and TRBJ2-5, with TRBD2 matching over 12 bases. Sequenced input: blood. The TCR comes from a female donor with papillary thyroid cancer or a benign thyroid nodule (not recorded which). Some clones in this sample may be carry-over from other donors' samples. CDR3 sequence reads: CASSGLAGPQTQYF. CDR3 sequence (DNA): TGTGCCAGCAGCGGACTAGCGGGACCCCAGACCCAGTACTTC. Looking up the rest from reference TRBV28 and TRBJ2-5 gives the full variable domain: DVKVTQSSRYLVKRTGEKVFLECVQDMDHENMFWYRQDPGLGLRLIYFSYDVKMKEKGDIPEGYSVSREKKERFSLILESASTNQTSMYLCASSGLAGPQTQYFGPGTRLLVL.